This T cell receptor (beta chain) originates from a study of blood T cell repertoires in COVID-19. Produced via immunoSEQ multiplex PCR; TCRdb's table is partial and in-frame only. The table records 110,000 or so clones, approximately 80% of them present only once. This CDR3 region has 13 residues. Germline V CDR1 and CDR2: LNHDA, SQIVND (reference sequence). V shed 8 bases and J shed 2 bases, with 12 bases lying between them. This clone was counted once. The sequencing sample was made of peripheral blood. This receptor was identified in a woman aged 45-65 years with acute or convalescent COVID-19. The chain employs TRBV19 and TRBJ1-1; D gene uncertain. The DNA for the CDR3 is TGTGCCAGTTCAATACAGAGAAACACTGAAGCTTTCTTT. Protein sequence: CASSIQRNTEAFF.